The 8 T cell receptor beta chains reported below all come from one sample, sequenced in a study of OX40 agonist ivuxolimab in advanced cancers. The assay was immunoSEQ multiplex PCR, and TCRdb's table has in-frame clones only and misses some. The sample yields around 81,000 clones, around 84% seen once. The sample was CD4+ or CD8+ T cells sorted from blood, taken in a trial of the OX40 agonist ivuxolimab. The source of these receptors is an adult with an advanced solid tumor such as melanoma, head and neck, liver or kidney cancer.

The sample holds a few counts of this clone. The DNA of the CDR3 is TGTGCCAGCAGTTTACGCAGGGATCTTCAGCCCCAGCATTTT. Protein sequence: CASSLRRDLQPQHF. The V call is TRBV28, the J call TRBJ1-5, with D possibly being TRBD1 (5 bases). This CDR3 is built from 14 residues. Trimming removed 2 bases from V and 6 bases from J, with 11 bases in between. Germline V gene sequence: CDR1 MDHEN, CDR2 SYDVKM.

The rearrangement joins TRBV6-6 to TRBJ1-1; no clear D. This CDR3 is 11 amino acids long. Germline V gene sequence: CDR1 MNHNY, CDR2 SVGAGI (reference sequence). V lost 6 bases to trimming and J lost 8 bases, with 10 bases between them. The CDR3 DNA reads TGTGCCAGCAGGGAGGCGGTGGAAGCTTTCTTT. Encoded protein: CASREAVEAFF.

The J gene is TRBJ1-4, the V gene TRBV4-1; 9 positions agree with TRBD1. CDR1 and CDR2 (germline): MGHRA, YSYEKL. The trim removed 1 base at V and 10 bases at J, leaving 10 bases unmatched. The length of the CDR3 is 16 residues. The CDR3 sequence is CASSQGTGTGFGKLFF. As DNA, the CDR3 is TGCGCCAGCAGCCAAGGAACCGGGACAGGGTTTGGAAAACTGTTTTTT.

The chain combines TRBV11-2 with TRBJ2-1; perhaps TRBD2 as D (5 bases). V was cut by 4 bases and J by 15 bases, with 19 bases left in between. Per germline, CDR1 SGHAT and CDR2 FQNNGV. The CDR3 covers 13 residues. Here the CDR3 DNA reads TGTGCCAGCAGCTCTCCGGGGTGGCGCGAACTGTTCTTC. Encoded protein: CASSSPGWRELFF.

This chain joins TRBV6-6 and TRBJ2-1; 8 nucleotides match TRBD1. With V trimmed by 6 bases and J by 6 bases, 10 bases remained unmatched. The CDR3 is 15 amino acids. Germline V lookup: CDR1 MNHNY, CDR2 SVGAGI (reference sequence). Here the CDR3 DNA reads TGTGCCAGCAGGGCGGGACGCGGACAGGGCAATGAGCAGTTCTTC. Protein: CASRAGRGQGNEQFF.

The chain uses TRBV9 and TRBJ2-1; D gene ambiguous. Germline values: CDR1 SGDLS, CDR2 YYNGEE. The V and J ends lost 0 bases and 6 bases respectively, with 10 bases between them. The CDR3 has 14 amino acids. The CDR3 reads CASSVEGIGNEQFF. DNA of the CDR3: TGTGCCAGCAGCGTAGAGGGAATAGGCAATGAGCAGTTCTTC.

This chain joins TRBV7-2 and TRBJ1-5; D unclear. Deletions cut 6 bases from V and 1 base from J, with 7 bases between. The CDR3 runs 13 residues. The germline V gene has CDR1 SGHTA and CDR2 FQGNSA. CDR3 nucleotides: TGTGCCAGCAGTGTCCAGAGCAATCAGCCCCAGCATTTT. Translating it yields CASSVQSNQPQHF.

The chain couples TRBV11-2 to TRBJ2-7; D tentatively reads TRBD1 or TRBD2 (5 bases each). CDR3 size: 15 residues. Germline values: CDR1 SGHAT, CDR2 FQNNGV. The V and J ends lost 3 bases and 4 bases respectively, with 16 bases between them. CDR3 sequence (DNA): TGTGCCAGCAGCTTGGGGACGCCCCTTATGTACGAGCAGTACTTC. Its translation: CASSLGTPLMYEQYF.